This is a list of T cell receptor beta chains from one sample in a study of shared clonotypes between healthy human individuals. Produced via immunoSEQ multiplex PCR; TCRdb's table is partial and in-frame only. The sample yields about 550,000 clones, around 95% seen once. Sequenced material: naive CD8+ T cells sorted from blood. These TCRs come from a woman younger than 45 in good health. The CDR3 runs from the conserved cysteine through the conserved F or W. D genes are given only for firm matches. For some rows the clone size is stated as once, few or many, or as a class when expanded; others skip it.

. | TRBJ2-7 | . | TRBV7-9 | TGTGCCAGCAGCCCAGACAGGTCCGGCTACTACGAGCAGTACTTC | CASSPDRSGYYEQYF
. | TRBJ2-1 | . | TRBV5-3 | TGTGCCAGAAGGCGGTCGGTAGTTGATGAGCAGTTCTTC | CARRRSVVDEQFF
TRBD2 | TRBJ2-2 | once | TRBV5-6 | TGTGCCAGCACCGGACTAGCGGGATTGAGGGAGCTGTTTTTT | CASTGLAGLRELFF
. | TRBJ2-1 | once | TRBV5-1 | TGCGCCAGCAGCTTGTCGTCTAGCTCCTACAATGAGCAGTTCTTC | CASSLSSSSYNEQFF
TRBD2 | TRBJ2-1 | . | TRBV27 | TGTGCCAGCAGTTATAGCGGGATATACTACAATGAGCAGTTCTTC | CASSYSGIYYNEQFF
. | TRBJ2-7 | . | TRBV5-6 | TGTGCCAGCAGCGCCGATAGCTCCTACGAGCAGTACTTC | CASSADSSYEQYF
TRBD1 | TRBJ2-7 | once | TRBV5-4 | TGTGCCAGTAGCCGGGACAGGGGTTACGAGCAGTACTTC | CASSRDRGYEQYF
TRBD2 | TRBJ2-7 | . | TRBV28 | TGTGCCAGCGAGGGCGGGAGGGACTACGAGCAGTACTTC | CASEGGRDYEQYF
. | TRBJ1-2 | . | TRBV4-1 | TGCGCCAGCAGCCAGGCCAATTCGGATAGGATTTTCTATGGCTACACCTTC | CASSQANSDRIFYGYTF
. | TRBJ2-7 | . | TRBV7-3 | TGTGCCAGCAGCTTACAGGGGACGGGCGAGCAGTACTTC | CASSLQGTGEQYF
. | TRBJ2-1 | . | TRBV13 | TGTGCCAGCAGCTTAGGGCCTGACAATGAGCAGTTCTTC | CASSLGPDNEQFF
TRBD2 | TRBJ2-7 | . | TRBV7-6 | TGTGCCAGCAGCTTAGGGGGGGGCTACGAGCAGTACTTC | CASSLGGGYEQYF
. | TRBJ2-1 | . | TRBV27 | TGTGCCAGCAGCCCTCTGGACAGCTCCTACAATGAGCAGTTCTTC | CASSPLDSSYNEQFF
. | TRBJ1-2 | . | TRBV14 | TGTGCCAGCAGCCAAGAGCAGGTTAATATCGATGGCTACACCTTC | CASSQEQVNIDGYTF
TRBD2 | TRBJ2-3 | . | TRBV18 | TGTGCCAGCTCACCGTGGACTAGCGGGTCCCACTTGTTGGGCACAGATACGCAGTATTTT | CASSPWTSGSHLLGTDTQYF
TRBD2 | TRBJ2-7 | . | TRBV4-1 | TGCGCCAGCAGCCAAGATATGGGGGAGGGCAGGTACGAGCAGTACTTC | CASSQDMGEGRYEQYF
TRBD2 | TRBJ2-7 | . | TRBV7-8 | TGTGCCAGCAGCACCGGGACTAGCGGGACTCTGTACGAGCAGTACTTC | CASSTGTSGTLYEQYF
TRBD1 | TRBJ2-7 | . | TRBV4-2 | TGTGCCAGCAGCCGCCGACAGGGACCGGACGAGCAGTACTTC | CASSRRQGPDEQYF
. | TRBJ1-2 | . | TRBV19 | TGTGCCAGTAGTATAGGGCTTTTTCTGGAATCGGACTATGGCTACACCTTC | CASSIGLFLESDYGYTF
TRBD2 | TRBJ2-1 | . | TRBV27 | TGTGCCAGCAGTCCATCGGCCGGACTAGCGGGAGTCGGGTCCTACAATGAGCAGTTCTTC | CASSPSAGLAGVGSYNEQFF
TRBD1 | TRBJ2-7 | . | TRBV2 | TGTGCCAGCAGTGGGGACCGGGACAGGTTGGGGGAGCAGTACTTC | CASSGDRDRLGEQYF
. | TRBJ2-1 | . | TRBV29-1 | TGCAGCCCCCAGGGACGAAGCTCCTACAATGAGCAGTTCTTC | CSPQGRSSYNEQFF
. | TRBJ1-1 | . | TRBV7-9 | TGTGCCAGCAGCCTCTGGCCAGACAGGCCACAGGGAGCTTTCTTT | CASSLWPDRPQGAFF
. | TRBJ2-3 | . | TRBV11-1 | TGTGCCAGCAGCTTTAGCACAGATACGCAGTATTTT | CASSFSTDTQYF
. | TRBJ2-5 | . | TRBV10-2 | TGCGCCACCAGTGGGACGAGAGAGACCCAGTACTTC | CATSGTRETQYF
TRBD2 | TRBJ2-1 | . | TRBV10-3 | TGTGCCATCAGTGAGTCGAGGACTAGCGGGAGCCCCTACAATGAGCAGTTCTTC | CAISESRTSGSPYNEQFF
TRBD2 | TRBJ2-1 | . | TRBV5-1 | TGCGCCAGCAGCCCCGGGGGGGCTGAGCAGTTCTTC | CASSPGGAEQFF
TRBD2 | TRBJ2-7 | . | TRBV13 | TGTGCCAGCAGCTCGGGACTAGCGGGCCTCGAGCAGTACTTC | CASSSGLAGLEQYF
TRBD2 | TRBJ2-5 | . | TRBV10-2 | TGCGCCAGCAGTGAGCCCAGCGGTTGGGATAGCGGGACAGAGACCCAGTACTTC | CASSEPSGWDSGTETQYF
TRBD2 | TRBJ2-7 | . | TRBV9 | TGTGCCAGCAGCGTAGCGGGGGGTCGAGACGAGCAGTACTTC | CASSVAGGRDEQYF
TRBD1 | TRBJ2-7 | . | TRBV7-9 | TGTGCCAGCAGCTTAGGGACAGGGGCCTACGAGCAGTACTTC | CASSLGTGAYEQYF
. | TRBJ2-2 | . | TRBV19 | TGTGCCAGTAGTATAGATCTATCCGGGGAGCTGTTTTTT | CASSIDLSGELFF
TRBD1 | TRBJ2-3 | . | TRBV2 | TGTGCCAGCAAGGACTGGTCCAGGGGGCGCGGCACAGATACGCAGTATTTT | CASKDWSRGRGTDTQYF
. | TRBJ2-7 | . | TRBV6-1 | TGTGCCAGCAGTGAAGCGGCAGGGGCTCTCTACGAGCAGTACTTC | CASSEAAGALYEQYF
TRBD2 | TRBJ2-5 | . | TRBV7-8 | TGTGCCAGCAGCTTATACCAACATAGCGGGAGGGCCAGAGAGAGGGGGACCCAGTACTTC | CASSLYQHSGRARERGTQYF
. | TRBJ2-3 | . | TRBV29-1 | TGCAGCGTTCCGACCCTAGAGGTCACGCAGTATTTT | CSVPTLEVTQYF
. | TRBJ1-2 | . | TRBV28 | TGTGCCAGCAGTTTCCCAGGGACTTTAGGAGATTATGGCTACACCTTC | CASSFPGTLGDYGYTF
TRBD1 | TRBJ1-2 | . | TRBV13 | TGTGCCAGCAGCTCCGAATCTTACAGGGGGTATGGCTACACCTTC | CASSSESYRGYGYTF
TRBD2 | TRBJ2-7 | . | TRBV27 | TGTGCCAGCAGTTTATCCCCCCGCGGGAGCGTCAGGGACGAGCAGTACTTC | CASSLSPRGSVRDEQYF
TRBD1 | TRBJ2-7 | . | TRBV6-1 | TGTGCCAGCAGTGAACCCCTGGACAGGGGGGTTGGAAGCTCCTACGAGCAGTACTTC | CASSEPLDRGVGSSYEQYF
. | TRBJ2-2 | once | TRBV30 | TGTGCCTGGAGTCCTGTGTATGGGGGGAATACCGGGGAGCTGTTTTTT | CAWSPVYGGNTGELFF
TRBD1 | TRBJ2-7 | . | TRBV28 | TGTGCCAGCAGTTTACTTCCGGGACAGGAATACGAGCAGTACTTC | CASSLLPGQEYEQYF
. | TRBJ2-1 | . | TRBV10-1 | TGCGCCAGCTCAGCCCCGGGCCTTCCCTACAATGAGCAGTTCTTC | CASSAPGLPYNEQFF
. | TRBJ2-7 | . | TRBV5-6 | TGTGCCAGCACCCATGGTAACCACTACGAGCAGTACTTC | CASTHGNHYEQYF
. | TRBJ2-1 | . | TRBV6-5 | TGTGCCAGCAGTACAGGACGGTCCTACAATGAGCAGTTCTTC | CASSTGRSYNEQFF